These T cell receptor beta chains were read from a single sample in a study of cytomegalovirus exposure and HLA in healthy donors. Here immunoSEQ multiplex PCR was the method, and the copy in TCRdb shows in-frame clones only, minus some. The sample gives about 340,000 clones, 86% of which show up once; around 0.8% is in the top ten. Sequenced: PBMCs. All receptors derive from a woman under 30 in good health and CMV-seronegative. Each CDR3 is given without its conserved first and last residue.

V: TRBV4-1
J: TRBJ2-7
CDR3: ASSQVAGQVGSYEQY

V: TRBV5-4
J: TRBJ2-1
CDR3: AATSGGTNEQF

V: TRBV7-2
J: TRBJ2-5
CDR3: ATSGDRAIRDQY

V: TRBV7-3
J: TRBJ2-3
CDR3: ASSTGQAATDTQY

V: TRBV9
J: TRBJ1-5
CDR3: ASSVAGTENQPQH

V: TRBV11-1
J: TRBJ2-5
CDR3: ASSPTLTSGNRFTETQY

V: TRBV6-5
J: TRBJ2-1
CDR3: ASSYSGLADNEQF

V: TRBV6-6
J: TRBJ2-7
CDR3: ASSYGGSTSYEQY

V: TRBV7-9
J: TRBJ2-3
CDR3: ASSSARGRESTDTQY

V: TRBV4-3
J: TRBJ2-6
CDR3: ASSQVGTSGIGSGANVLT

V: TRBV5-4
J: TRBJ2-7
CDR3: ASSPGTSGPYEQY

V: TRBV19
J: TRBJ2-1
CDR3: ASTRGLAGANEQF

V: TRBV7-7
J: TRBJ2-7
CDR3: ASSLDGSGDYEQY

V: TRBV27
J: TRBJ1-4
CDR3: ASSLFGTGDEKLF

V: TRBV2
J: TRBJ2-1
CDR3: ASSVEREGLDEQF

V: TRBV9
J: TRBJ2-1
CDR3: ASSVEGGEQF